This T cell receptor (beta chain) was observed in a study of T cells in Graves' hyperthyroidism and ophthalmopathy. About the research overall: Upon initial diagnosis and before any treatment, peripheral blood was collected. Study observations and caveats: Model-based prediction identified ophthalmopathy a median approximately 6.2 months prior to its onset. Blood also showed most of the thyroid clonotypes that were expanded above 0.001.

The authors took PBMCs from roughly 9.5 ml fresh peripheral blood. This clonotype was detected ten times or more. Its antigen remains unknown. This CDR3 is built from 15 residues. The ends were cut back, 5 bases at V and 4 bases at J, with 18 bases in the middle. Germline CDR1 is DFQATT and CDR2 is SNEGSKA (reference sequence). Amplification targeted TCR beta CDR3 regions from RNA transcripts. Researchers ran a first-round RT-PCR on the TCR CDR3 using the HTBI primer set. TCRdb called the multiplex PCR reads again in MiXCR, with one record for every CDR3 protein. The repertoire holds about 340,000 distinct CDR3 sequences, with about 20% as singletons.

The chain uses TRBV20-1 and TRBJ2-1, with D maybe TRBD2 (5 bases). Sequencing was carried out using blood. The clonotype was recovered from a woman aged 50 to 60 with Graves' hyperthyroidism. CDR3 nucleotide sequence: TGCAGTGCTCCCCTCACTAGTTCAAGGTACAATGAGCAGTTCTTC. Amino acid sequence: CSAPLTSSRYNEQFF.